A selection of T cell receptor beta chains follows, all from one sample in a study of T cells in Graves' hyperthyroidism and ophthalmopathy. Each CDR3 protein gets one entry after TCRdb re-called the multiplex PCR reads with MiXCR. The table includes around 430,000 distinct CDR3 sequences, about 15% detected once. Sequencing was performed on blood. The receptors originated from a young woman with Graves' hyperthyroidism. CDR3s include the opening cysteine and the closing phenylalanine or tryptophan.

CDR3 protein: CASSLSRQSGTEASF; J gene: TRBJ1-1; V gene: TRBV27
CDR3 protein: CASSWDRGRSEQYF; J gene: TRBJ2-7; V gene: TRBV7-2
CDR3 protein: CASSLDPGGLAEAFF; J gene: TRBJ1-1; V gene: TRBV5-8
CDR3 protein: CASSHLVTATRTEAFF; J gene: TRBJ1-1; V gene: TRBV4-1
CDR3 protein: CASSLRGYSNQPQHF; J gene: TRBJ1-5; V gene: TRBV12-3/TRBV12-4
CDR3 protein: CSARELAGDFDEQFF; J gene: TRBJ2-1; V gene: TRBV20-1
CDR3 protein: CASSPFTGEAFF; J gene: TRBJ1-1; V gene: TRBV5-1
CDR3 protein: CASSLGTGNEQFF; J gene: TRBJ2-1; V gene: TRBV27
CDR3 protein: CASSRGQGARETQYF; J gene: TRBJ2-5; V gene: TRBV28
CDR3 protein: CASAKRRGPYNEQFF; J gene: TRBJ2-1; V gene: TRBV7-2
CDR3 protein: CASSGGGGPDEQFF; J gene: TRBJ2-1; V gene: TRBV10-1
CDR3 protein: CSASTRDRQRGQPQHF; J gene: TRBJ1-5; V gene: TRBV20-1
CDR3 protein: CSAVGGRGNEQFF; J gene: TRBJ2-1; V gene: TRBV20-1
CDR3 protein: CSARTGTSSYNEQFF; J gene: TRBJ2-1; V gene: TRBV20-1
CDR3 protein: CASSQDRASGLNTGELFF; J gene: TRBJ2-2; V gene: TRBV14
CDR3 protein: CASSEAGRGQPQHF; J gene: TRBJ1-5; V gene: TRBV6-1